This paragraph reports one TCR beta chain. Antigen: not known. The table came from immunoSEQ multiplex PCR; TCRdb's copy has only in-frame clones and leaves some out. The sample includes 65,000 to 95,000 clones, 70% to 90% of them seen just once. With V trimmed by 5 bases and J by 9 bases, 7 bases remained unmatched. Germline values: CDR1 SGHRS, CDR2 YFSETQ. The CDR3 is 13 amino acids. These data originate in a study of OX40 agonist ivuxolimab in advanced cancers. Study results and limitations: The expanded peripheral T cells' antigen specificity was not determined. Certain nonresponders likewise exhibited a low normalized T-cell clonal expansion. In general, CD8+ T cells held more expanded clones than CD4+ did, on average.

The sample was CD4+ or CD8+ T cells sorted from blood, taken in a trial of the OX40 agonist ivuxolimab. The sequence was collected from an adult with an advanced solid tumor such as melanoma, head and neck, liver or kidney cancer. V gene TRBV5-1 combines with J gene TRBJ1-1; 10 bases match TRBD1. CDR3 amino acids: CASSTGTGEKAFF. The CDR3 DNA sequence: TGCGCCAGCAGTACCGGGACAGGGGAAAAAGCTTTCTTT.